This T cell receptor beta chain stems from a study of T cell repertoires in cytomegalovirus infection. About the research overall: HLA-B-restricted CMV epitopes that are well studied, plus recently identified HLA-C-restricted ones, were used by the study. Public TCR beta signatures were indicative of both CMV infection and a matching HLA type.

Study observations and caveats: Carriage of CMV together with the relevant HLA was identifiable through cumulative public TCR beta family frequency. HLA-C-restricted TCR beta clonotypes specific for CMV led the ex vivo response.

Germline CDR1 and CDR2: KGHSH and LQKENI. This CDR3 contains 16 residues. V was pared by 4 bases and J by 3 bases, with 4 bases of the junction left unmatched. Each CDR3 protein gets one entry after TCRdb re-called the reads with MiXCR. This table holds roughly 700,000 distinct CDR3 sequences, around 31% found once. This clonotype has only a few counts. Its matching antigen is unknown. V is TRBV18 and J is TRBJ1-6, with TRBD1 matching over 9 bases. The origin of this receptor is a human donor in good health (CMV status not recorded). Some clones in this sample may be carry-over from other donors' samples. The source material was cultured PBMCs, sampled from culture after CMV antigen stimulation. The CDR3 DNA reads as TGTGCCAGCTCACGAGGGGGACAGGGCTATAATTCACCCCTCCACTTT. It specifies CASSRGGQGYNSPLHF.